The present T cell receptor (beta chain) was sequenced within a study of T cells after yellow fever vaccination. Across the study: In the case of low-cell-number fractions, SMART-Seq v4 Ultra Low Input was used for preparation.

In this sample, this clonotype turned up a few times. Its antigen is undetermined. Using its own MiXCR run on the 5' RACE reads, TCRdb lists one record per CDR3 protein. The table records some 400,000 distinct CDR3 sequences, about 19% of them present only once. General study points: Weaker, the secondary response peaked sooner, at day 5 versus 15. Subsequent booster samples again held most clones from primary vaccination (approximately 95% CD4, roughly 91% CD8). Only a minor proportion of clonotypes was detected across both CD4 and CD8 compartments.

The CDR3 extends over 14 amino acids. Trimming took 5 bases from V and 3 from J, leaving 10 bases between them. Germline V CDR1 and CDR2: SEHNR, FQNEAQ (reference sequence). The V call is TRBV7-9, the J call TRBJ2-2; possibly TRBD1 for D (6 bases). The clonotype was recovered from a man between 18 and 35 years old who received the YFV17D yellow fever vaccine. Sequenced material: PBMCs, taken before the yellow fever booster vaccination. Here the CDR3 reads CASSQTGDTGELFF. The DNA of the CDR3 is TGTGCCAGCAGCCAGACAGGAGACACCGGGGAGCTGTTTTTT.